Below are 32 T cell receptor beta chains sequenced from a single sample in a study of blood T cell repertoires in COVID-19. Repertoires were generated with immunoSEQ multiplex PCR, while TCRdb's copy carries only in-frame clones and drops some. The data hold more than 300,000 clones, with around 87% observed a single time. Source material: peripheral blood. All receptors derive from a woman aged 30 to 39 with COVID-19, enrolled during active disease.

The chain uses TRBV7-9 and TRBJ2-3; D not resolved. Trimming removed 3 bases at V and 5 bases at J, with 12 bases between. The germline gives CDR1 SEHNR, CDR2 FQNEAQ (reference sequence). This CDR3 has 14 residues. The CDR3 DNA follows: TGTGCCAGCAGCTTTCAACAGTCAGGAGATACGCAGTATTTT. This encodes CASSFQQSGDTQYF. The whole variable domain, filled in from reference TRBV7-9 and TRBJ2-3, reads DTGVSQNPRHKITKRGQNVTFRCDPISEHNRLYWYRQTLGQGPEFLTYFQNEAQLEKSRLLSDRFSAERPKGSFSTLEIQRTEQGDSAMYLCASSFQQSGDTQYFGPGTRLTVL.

The chain is built from TRBV2 and TRBJ1-5; 7 bases map to TRBD1. This CDR3 is built from 16 residues. J lost 6 bases, V lost 9 bases, and 17 bases had no gene match. The germline gives CDR1 SNHLY, CDR2 FYNNEI. The CDR3 sequence is CASSEGAELWGQPQHF. The CDR3 DNA sequence: TGTGCCAGTTCCGAGGGGGCAGAACTATGGGGTCAGCCCCAGCATTTT.

V gene TRBV18 combines with J gene TRBJ1-1; D is unresolved. Germline lookup yields CDR1 KGHSH and CDR2 LQKENI. Trimming left V 0 bases short and J 4 bases short, with 21 bases between. The CDR3 loop spans 18 amino acids. This CDR3 reads CASSPPREGWPFSTEAFF. Written as DNA, the CDR3 is TGTGCCAGCTCACCACCCCGAGAGGGTTGGCCTTTTAGCACTGAAGCTTTCTTT. Using reference TRBV18 and TRBJ1-1 for the parts outside the CDR3, the full variable domain is NAGVMQNPRHLVRRRGQEARLRCSPMKGHSHVYWYRQLPEEGLKFMVYLQKENIIDESGMPKERFSAEFPKEGPSILRIQQVVRGDSAAYFCASSPPREGWPFSTEAFFGQGTRLTVV.

The V call is TRBV12-5, the J call TRBJ2-1; perhaps TRBD2 as D (6 bases). The CDR3 is made up of 16 amino acids. V lost 1 base to trimming and J lost 7 bases, with 17 bases between them. Germline V gene sequence: CDR1 LGHNT, CDR2 FRNRAP. CDR3 DNA: TGTGCTAGTGGTTTGGCCCGGCCCCAGGAGGGGAATGAGCAGTTCTTC. Protein product: CASGLARPQEGNEQFF.

The rearrangement uses TRBV5-6 and TRBJ2-1; 7 bases align to TRBD1. CDR3 length: 16 amino acids. The V and J ends lost 4 bases and 5 bases, in that order; junction bases with no gene match: 12. Germline CDR1 is SGHDT and CDR2 is YYEEEE. The CDR3 DNA reads as TGTGCCAGCAGCCCAATGACAGGGTTCCCGGACAATGAGCAGTTCTTC. Its translation is CASSPMTGFPDNEQFF.

This clone was counted between two and nine times. In DNA form, the CDR3 reads TGTGCCAGCAGCAACCTACAGGGGCTAAAACTGTTTTTT. It specifies CASSNLQGLKLFF. This rearrangement joins TRBV6-5 to TRBJ1-4; 7 bases map to TRBD1. J gave up 10 bases and V 6 bases, and 8 bases lay outside the gene matches. Per the germline V gene, CDR1 is MNHEY and CDR2 is SVGAGI. CDR3 size: 13 residues.

The V call is TRBV29-1, the J call TRBJ2-5, with TRBD1 identical over 9 bases. This CDR3 contains 14 residues. Germline assignment: CDR1 SQVTM and CDR2 ANQGSEA. Germline trimming cut 7 bases from V and 1 base from J; bases unmatched to any gene: 7. The CDR3 region is CSAWTGAFQETQYF. In DNA form, the CDR3 reads TGCAGCGCTTGGACAGGGGCCTTCCAAGAGACCCAGTACTTC.

The chain joins TRBV30 to TRBJ2-1, with D uncertain. Between the trimmed V and J ends, which lost 3 bases and 6 bases, there was a span of 9 bases. Germline V gene lookup returns CDR1 GTSNPN and CDR2 SVGIG (reference sequence). This CDR3 is built from 12 residues. This CDR3 reads CAWRADINEQFF. CDR3 sequence (DNA): TGTGCCTGGAGGGCCGACATCAATGAGCAGTTCTTC.

V gene TRBV5-1 combines with J gene TRBJ2-7, with 9 positions matching TRBD1. CDR1 is SGHRS, CDR2 YFSETQ, per germline. Trimming at V came to 4 bases and at J to 3 bases, leaving 5 bases not matched to a gene. This CDR3 is built from 14 residues. The CDR3 loop is CASSLDRGNYEQYF. The DNA for the CDR3 is TGCGCCAGCAGCCTGGACAGGGGAAACTACGAGCAGTACTTC.

This rearrangement joins TRBV4-1 to TRBJ2-6; TRBD2 might be the D (5 bases). Trimming cost V 4 bases and J 0 bases, with 10 bases left between them. This CDR3 comprises 16 residues. CDR1 and CDR2 (germline): MGHRA, YSYEKL. The CDR3 sequence: CASSRGLLSGANVLTF. CDR3 DNA: TGCGCCAGCAGCCGCGGACTCCTCTCTGGGGCCAACGTCCTGACTTTC.

V usage is TRBV5-6 and J usage is TRBJ1-4; possible D gene TRBD1, 5 bases. This CDR3 region has 14 residues. The germline V and J ends were trimmed by 2 bases and 7 bases, with 12 bases remaining between them. The germline V gene encodes CDR1 SGHDT and CDR2 YYEEEE. CDR3 nucleotides: TGTGCCAGCAGCTTCAGGCAGGGAGGTGAAAAACTGTTTTTT. Its protein is CASSFRQGGEKLFF. The full variable domain, completed using reference TRBV5-6 and TRBJ1-4, is DAGVTQSPTHLIKTRGQQVTLRCSPKSGHDTVSWYQQALGQGPQFIFQYYEEEERQRGNFPDRFSGHQFPNYSSELNVNALLLGDSALYLCASSFRQGGEKLFFGSGTQLSVL.

The chain uses TRBV7-3 and TRBJ2-5, with 8 bases lining up with TRBD2. The CDR3 totals 15 residues. V dropped 2 bases and J dropped 5; count of bases not matched to a gene: 7. Germline loops: CDR1 SGHTA, CDR2 FQGTGA. In DNA, the CDR3 is TGTGCCAGCAGCTTAGCGGGAGGCACTCTCGAGACCCAGTACTTC. Amino acids: CASSLAGGTLETQYF.

This clone appeared a single time. V usage is TRBV2 and J usage is TRBJ2-3, with 11 bases fitting TRBD2. The length of the CDR3 is 18 residues. Germline CDR1 SNHLY, CDR2 FYNNEI. J was trimmed by 5 bases and V by 3 bases; bases with no gene match: 13. The DNA for the CDR3 is TGTGCCAGCAGTGAGGAGGGACTAGCGGCCATCCTAGGAGATACGCAGTATTTT. It encodes CASSEEGLAAILGDTQYF.

This clone was counted a few times. The chain is built from TRBV7-6 and TRBJ2-5; TRBD2 might be the D (7 bases). Per the germline V gene, CDR1 is SGHVS and CDR2 is FNYEAQ. The V end was cut by 0 bases, the J end by 4 bases, with 12 bases between. The CDR3 sequence is 15 residues long. The CDR3 here is CASSLAEGEGETQYF. CDR3 nucleotides: TGTGCCAGCAGCTTAGCGGAGGGGGAGGGAGAGACCCAGTACTTC.

V usage is TRBV7-2 and J usage is TRBJ1-2; D is unresolved. This CDR3 region has 13 residues. Germline CDR1 and CDR2: SGHTA and FQGNSA. V shed 5 bases and J shed 4 bases, with 11 bases lying between them. CDR3 nucleotides: TGTGCCAGCAGCCCACAGATTACCTATGGCTACACCTTC. Translation gives CASSPQITYGYTF.

The chain has TRBV3-1 (or the pseudogene TRBV3-2) and TRBJ2-7, with 9 bases lining up with TRBD2. The CDR3 extends over 17 amino acids. Germline lookup yields CDR1 LGHDT and CDR2 YNNKEL (reference sequence). Germline trimming cut 0 bases from V and 3 bases from J; bases unmatched to any gene: 9. The CDR3: CASSQELRLAGYYEQYF. The CDR3 region has the DNA TGTGCCAGCAGCCAAGAATTGCGGCTAGCGGGGTACTACGAGCAGTACTTC.

This sequence joins TRBV10-1 and TRBJ2-7; TRBD2 is a possible D gene (5 bases). Germline CDR1 is WNHNN and CDR2 is SYGVQD (reference sequence). V dropped 6 bases and J dropped 12 bases, with 15 bases sitting between them. The CDR3 runs 11 residues. The CDR3 loop is CASRPGVGTYF. The CDR3 bases are TGCGCCAGCAGGCCCGGGGTTGGTACGTACTTC.

This clone showed up just once. The rearrangement links TRBV14 to TRBJ1-1, with D tentatively TRBD1 (6 bases). This CDR3 has 16 residues. V dropped 5 bases and J dropped 1 base, with 17 bases sitting between them. Germline V gives CDR1 SGHDN, CDR2 FVKESK. CDR3 loop: CASSVLGDITNTEAFF. CDR3 bases: TGTGCCAGCAGCGTCCTTGGGGACATTACGAACACTGAAGCTTTCTTT.

This clone was found a few times. This sequence joins TRBV5-1 and TRBJ2-6, with D perhaps matching TRBD1 (5 bases). CDR3 length equals 17 residues. V was cut by 4 bases and J by 3 bases, with 17 bases left in between. Germline CDR1 reads SGHRS; CDR2 reads YFSETQ. DNA for the CDR3: TGCGCCAGCAGCCCGACTGGGGCCGCGAGTGGGGCCAACGTCCTGACTTTC. Amino acid sequence: CASSPTGAASGANVLTF.

The chain combines TRBV6-2 or TRBV6-3 with TRBJ2-7; perhaps TRBD2 as D (6 bases). Deletions cut 2 bases from V and 2 bases from J, with 19 bases between. This CDR3 has 17 residues. Germline assignment: CDR1 MNHEY and CDR2 SVGEGT. CDR3 in amino acids: CASSYQSDIGGTYEQYF. CDR3 nucleotides: TGTGCCAGCAGTTACCAGTCAGACATTGGAGGGACCTACGAGCAGTACTTC.

The V call is TRBV29-1, the J call TRBJ1-1; D may be TRBD1 (5 bases). Germline V gene lookup returns CDR1 SQVTM and CDR2 ANQGSEA. V lost 0 bases, J lost 4 bases, and 12 bases lay in between. CDR3 length: 14 residues. CDR3 amino acids: CSVEDREGFTEAFF. The CDR3 nucleotides read TGCAGCGTTGAAGATCGGGAGGGGTTCACTGAAGCTTTCTTT.

This clone was detected only once. This CDR3 is also generated by other DNA sequences in the sample. The chain joins TRBV19 to TRBJ2-5; 8 nucleotides line up with TRBD1. Germline V gene data show CDR1 as LNHDA and CDR2 as SQIVND (reference sequence). This CDR3 has 13 residues. The V segment lost 3 bases and the J segment 4 bases; nucleotides outside the gene matches: 1. The CDR3 spells CASSIGQGETQYF. The CDR3 DNA reads as TGTGCCAGTAGTATTGGACAGGGAGAGACCCAGTACTTC.

The chain links TRBV6-5 to TRBJ1-1; no clear D gene. Trimming removed 0 bases from V and 1 base from J, with 9 bases in between. This CDR3 is 15 amino acids long. Germline V gives CDR1 MNHEY, CDR2 SVGAGI. As DNA, the CDR3 is TGTGCCAGCAGTTACTCGAGTCGCGGGAACACTGAAGCTTTCTTT. Protein product: CASSYSSRGNTEAFF.

The rearrangement joins TRBV27 to TRBJ2-1; 11 bases line up with TRBD2. The CDR3 is made up of 16 amino acids. The V gene's germline CDR1 is MNHEY and CDR2 SMNVEV (reference sequence). After removal of 8 bases from V and 6 bases from J, the junction contained 12 bases not matched to a gene. The CDR3 DNA sequence: TGTGCCAGCTCCCACGGGCGACTAGCGGGAACCAATGAGCAGTTCTTC. Encoded protein: CASSHGRLAGTNEQFF.

The chain is built from TRBV4-1 and TRBJ2-1; 10 nucleotides line up with TRBD2. Looked up from germline, CDR1 is MGHRA and CDR2 is YSYEKL. The CDR3 spans 16 residues. With 6 bases clipped from V and 6 bases from J, the junction kept 11 bases outside the gene matches. DNA of the CDR3: TGCGCCAGCAGACCAAGAGCGGGAGGGTTAAGCAATGAGCAGTTCTTC. It specifies CASRPRAGGLSNEQFF.

The chain's CDR3 is CASSLGGRGYETQYF. DNA for the CDR3: TGTGCCAGCAGCTTAGGGGGCAGGGGATATGAGACCCAGTACTTC. This chain connects TRBV7-2 to TRBJ2-5, with D possibly matching TRBD1 (6 bases). The germline gives CDR1 SGHTA, CDR2 FQGNSA. Between the trimmed V and J ends, which lost 1 base and 5 bases, there was a span of 14 bases. CDR3 size: 15 residues. Drawing the rest from reference TRBV7-2 and TRBJ2-5, the complete variable domain is GAGVSQSPSNKVTEKGKDVELRCDPISGHTALYWYRQSLGQGLEFLIYFQGNSAPDKSGLPSDRFSAERTGGSVSTLTIQRTQQEDSAVYLCASSLGGRGYETQYFGPGTRLLVL.

The V call is TRBV30, the J call TRBJ2-1; D might be TRBD2 (6 bases). Germline CDR1 and CDR2: GTSNPN and SVGIG (reference sequence). V lost 0 bases and J lost 3, with 9 bases in between. This CDR3 has 14 residues. CDR3 sequence reads: CAWSVGGIYNEQFF. The CDR3 nucleotides read TGTGCCTGGAGTGTAGGCGGGATCTACAATGAGCAGTTCTTC.

The V gene is TRBV5-1, the J gene TRBJ2-2, with D perhaps TRBD1 (6 bases). The CDR3 has 15 amino acids. Trimming took off 6 bases at V and 0 bases at J, with 12 bases between the two ends. Germline V gives CDR1 SGHRS, CDR2 YFSETQ. The CDR3 reads CASNTGHTNTGELFF. The CDR3 DNA reads TGCGCCAGCAATACGGGACATACGAACACCGGGGAGCTGTTTTTT.

This chain connects TRBV6-1 to TRBJ2-3; 9 nucleotides align to TRBD2. The trim removed 3 bases at V and 2 bases at J, leaving 6 bases unmatched. Looked up from germline, CDR1 is MNHNS and CDR2 is SASEGT. The CDR3 spans 16 residues. CDR3 protein: CASSELSGSVTDTQYF. CDR3 in DNA: TGTGCCAGCAGTGAGCTTAGCGGGAGTGTCACAGATACGCAGTATTTT.

This clone was seen just once. V and J are TRBV29-1 and TRBJ1-2; TRBD1 might be the D (6 bases). In germline, CDR1 is SQVTM, CDR2 ANQGSEA. CDR3 length equals 14 residues. Trimming pared 6 bases from V and 0 bases from J, leaving 14 bases between. Here the CDR3 reads CSVDDRPSNYGYTF. CDR3 nucleotide sequence: TGCAGCGTCGATGACAGGCCATCTAACTATGGCTACACCTTC. Supplemented by reference TRBV29-1 and TRBJ1-2, the full variable domain reads SAVISQKPSRDICQRGTSLTIQCQVDSQVTMMFWYRQQPGQSLTLIATANQGSEATYESGFVIDKFPISRPNLTFSTLTVSNMSPEDSSIYLCSVDDRPSNYGYTFGSGTRLTVV.

In its sample, this clone was seen once. Other DNA sequences in this sample translate to the same CDR3. This chain links TRBV19 with TRBJ2-7; 10 bases align to TRBD1. There are 15 residues in the CDR3. Germline V lookup: CDR1 LNHDA, CDR2 SQIVND (reference sequence). Trimming cost V 5 bases and J 3 bases; bases outside gene matches: 7. For the CDR3, the DNA is TGTGCCAGTAGTCCACGGACAGGGGGGCTCTACGAGCAGTACTTC. Encoded protein: CASSPRTGGLYEQYF. Full variable domain (outside the CDR3, taken from reference TRBV19 and TRBJ2-7): DGGITQSPKYLFRKEGQNVTLSCEQNLNHDAMYWYRQDPGQGLRLIYYSQIVNDFQKGDIAEGYSVSREKKESFPLTVTSAQKNPTAFYLCASSPRTGGLYEQYFGPGTRLTVT.

The chain employs TRBV7-3 and TRBJ1-2; 9 positions match TRBD1. This CDR3 contains 15 residues. Germline V gene data show CDR1 as SGHTA and CDR2 as FQGTGA. The junction had 4 bases not matched to a gene; V was cut back by 0 bases and J by 5 bases. The CDR3 loop reads CASSLTGTGWYGYTF. CDR3 sequence (DNA): TGTGCCAGCAGCTTAACCGGGACAGGGTGGTATGGCTACACCTTC.